A selection of T cell receptor beta chains follows, all from one sample in a study of T cell responses to AZD1222 COVID-19 vaccine. The repertoire was sequenced with immunoSEQ multiplex PCR; TCRdb's copy has only in-frame clones and lacks some. The sample carries around 120,000 clones, about 90% recorded once. Sequenced here: peripheral blood, sampled on day 0 of AZD1222 vaccination. The source of these receptors is an adult in good health. CDR3s include the opening cysteine and the closing phenylalanine or tryptophan. Fields, in order: clone size, J gene, V gene, D gene, CDR3 protein, CDR3 DNA. The D gene is left open where the match is weak. Clone sizes are given selectively: once, few, many, or a class where the clone is expanded.

>.|TRBJ2-7|TRBV19|TRBD1
CASSIRTGRYEQYF
TGTGCCAGTAGTATACGGACAGGGCGATACGAGCAGTACTTC
>.|TRBJ1-3|TRBV6-6|.
CASSIGVRENTIYF
TGTGCCAGCAGTATCGGGGTTAGAGAAAACACCATATATTTT
>.|TRBJ2-4|TRBV4-1|TRBD1
CASSQDMTGVKNIQYF
TGCGCCAGCAGCCAAGACATGACAGGGGTCAAAAACATTCAGTACTTC
>.|TRBJ2-7|TRBV27|.
CASSPDGRGDLPYEQYF
TGTGCCAGCAGTCCAGACGGCAGGGGCGACCTCCCCTACGAGCAGTACTTC
>.|TRBJ2-1|TRBV7-3|.
CASRVSTVEGSRGHEQFF
TGTGCCAGCAGGGTATCTACTGTTGAAGGGAGTAGGGGCCATGAGCAGTTCTTC
>.|TRBJ1-1|TRBV6-5|.
CASILTGGNTEAFF
TGTGCCAGCATCCTGACAGGAGGGAATACTGAAGCTTTCTTT
>.|TRBJ2-1|TRBV28|TRBD2
CASSPTGLVARYNEQFF
TGTGCCAGCAGTCCGACCGGACTAGTGGCGAGGTACAATGAGCAGTTCTTC
>once|TRBJ2-7|TRBV30|.
CAWGRRAPSYEQYF
TGTGCCTGGGGCAGGCGCGCACCCTCCTACGAGCAGTACTTC
>.|TRBJ2-1|TRBV7-2|.
CASSPGGGANEQFF
TGTGCCAGCAGCCCAGGAGGGGGCGCGAATGAGCAGTTCTTC
>.|TRBJ2-4|TRBV12-3/TRBV12-4|.
CASSGGVRYF
TGTGCCAGCAGCGGAGGAGTACGGTACTTC
>.|TRBJ2-3|TRBV28|TRBD1
CASSSHDRGLDTQYF
TGTGCCAGCAGTTCCCACGACAGGGGGCTAGATACGCAGTATTTT
>.|TRBJ1-5|TRBV28|.
CASSPGQGIYSNQPQHF
TGTGCCAGCAGTCCAGGGCAGGGAATCTATAGCAATCAGCCCCAGCATTTT
>few|TRBJ1-1|TRBV18|.
CASSPGAGTENTEAFF
TGTGCCAGCTCACCAGGGGCGGGTACGGAGAACACTGAAGCTTTCTTT
>once|TRBJ2-1|TRBV28|TRBD2
CASKTSSSYNEQFF
TGTGCCAGCAAGACTAGCAGCTCCTACAATGAGCAGTTCTTC
>once|TRBJ2-7|TRBV11-2|TRBD2
CASSLQVGDYYEQYF
TGTGCCAGCAGCTTGCAGGTGGGGGACTACTACGAGCAGTACTTC
>.|TRBJ2-5|TRBV7-6|TRBD1
CASSSLDRDWETQYF
TGTGCCAGCAGCTCCCTGGACAGGGATTGGGAGACCCAGTACTTC
>.|TRBJ1-5|TRBV10-3|.
CAISVGEGSGQPQHF
TGTGCCATCAGTGTGGGGGAGGGAAGCGGTCAGCCCCAGCATTTT
>.|TRBJ2-1|TRBV28|.
CASQIGGGYNEQFF
TGTGCCAGCCAAATCGGCGGTGGTTACAATGAGCAGTTCTTC
>.|TRBJ2-3|TRBV29-1|.
CSVAEDTQYF
TGCAGCGTTGCGGAAGATACGCAGTATTTT
>.|TRBJ2-2|TRBV4-1|TRBD2
CASSQVGTRLVGELFF
TGCGCCAGCAGCCAAGTCGGGACTAGGTTGGTCGGGGAGCTGTTTTTT
>.|TRBJ2-1|TRBV28|TRBD2
CASSPRLAGINEQFF
TGTGCCAGCAGTCCCCGACTAGCGGGGATAAATGAGCAGTTCTTC
>.|TRBJ2-5|TRBV7-9|TRBD2
CASSLYRTSGGETQYF
TGTGCCAGCAGCCTCTATCGGACTAGCGGAGGGGAGACCCAGTACTTC
>.|TRBJ2-7|TRBV30|.
CAWSTGPVSEQYF
TGTGCCTGGAGTACAGGGCCAGTGTCCGAGCAGTACTTC
>.|TRBJ1-2|TRBV29-1|.
CSALTVGDYGYTF
TGCAGCGCCCTGACCGTTGGAGACTATGGCTACACCTTC
>.|TRBJ1-1|TRBV29-1|.
CSVAVRALNTEAFF
TGCAGCGTGGCAGTCCGTGCCTTGAACACTGAAGCTTTCTTT
>.|TRBJ1-1|TRBV19|.
CASSWPNTEAFF
TGTGCCAGTAGTTGGCCGAACACTGAAGCTTTCTTT
>.|TRBJ1-2|TRBV7-9|.
CASSPTGTNGYTF
TGTGCCAGCAGCCCGACAGGCACAAATGGCTACACCTTC
>once|TRBJ1-3|TRBV27|.
CASSHITPTGSSGNTIYF
TGTGCCAGCAGTCATATAACCCCCACGGGAAGCTCTGGAAACACCATATATTTT
>.|TRBJ2-5|TRBV2|.
CASSIQRETQYF
TGTGCCAGCAGTATCCAGCGAGAGACCCAGTACTTC
>.|TRBJ1-2|TRBV7-9|.
CASSLDLWGYTF
TGTGCCAGCAGCTTAGACCTCTGGGGCTACACCTTC
>.|TRBJ1-4|TRBV19|.
CASTISGARNEKLFF
TGTGCCAGTACCATTAGTGGGGCAAGGAATGAAAAACTGTTTTTT
>once|TRBJ1-1|TRBV7-9|.
CASSLPRGPTGRGTEAFF
TGTGCCAGCAGCTTACCAAGGGGCCCAACAGGGAGGGGGACTGAAGCTTTCTTT
>.|TRBJ2-7|TRBV19|.
CASSLSGGTSYEQYF
TGTGCCAGTAGCTTATCCGGAGGGACCTCCTACGAGCAGTACTTC
>.|TRBJ2-1|TRBV7-2|.
CASAITSYNEQFF
TGTGCCAGCGCGATAACGAGCTACAATGAGCAGTTCTTC
>.|TRBJ1-2|TRBV7-6|.
CASSPRQERYGYTF
TGTGCCAGCAGCCCCCGCCAAGAACGCTATGGCTACACCTTC
>.|TRBJ2-3|TRBV5-4|TRBD2
CATSGLAGLDTQYF
TGTGCCACCTCGGGACTAGCGGGACTGGATACGCAGTATTTT
>.|TRBJ1-4|TRBV9|.
CATALGPGWEKLFF
TGTGCCACCGCCCTAGGGCCTGGTTGGGAAAAACTGTTTTTT
>.|TRBJ1-1|TRBV24-1|.
CATTGGNTEAFF
TGTGCCACCACCGGAGGGAACACTGAAGCTTTCTTT
>.|TRBJ1-4|TRBV27|.
CASSLRPTGPNEKLFF
TGTGCCAGCAGTTTACGCCCGACAGGCCCTAATGAAAAACTGTTTTTT
>few|TRBJ1-1|TRBV6-5|.
CASSTLNTEAFF
TGTGCCAGCAGTACCCTTAACACTGAAGCTTTCTTT
>.|TRBJ2-7|TRBV20-1|TRBD2
CSASPQLAGEAAYEQYF
TGCAGTGCTAGTCCCCAACTAGCGGGAGAGGCGGCCTACGAGCAGTACTTC
>.|TRBJ1-1|TRBV13|.
CASSAFGNTEAFF
TGTGCCAGCAGCGCCTTTGGGAACACTGAAGCTTTCTTT
>once|TRBJ1-3|TRBV5-8|.
CASSFGGVVSGNTIYF
TGTGCCAGCAGCTTCGGGGGCGTAGTCTCTGGAAACACCATATATTTT
>.|TRBJ2-3|TRBV3-1/TRBV3-2|TRBD1
CASSMGQGAGDTQYF
TGTGCCAGCAGCATGGGACAGGGGGCGGGGGATACGCAGTATTTT
>once|TRBJ1-2|TRBV12-3/TRBV12-4|TRBD1
CASTIQGLGGYTF
TGTGCCAGCACAATACAGGGGCTTGGGGGCTACACCTTC
>.|TRBJ2-2|TRBV14|.
CASSQGSNGELFF
TGTGCCAGCAGCCAAGGTTCGAACGGGGAGCTGTTTTTT
>few|TRBJ1-6|TRBV30|.
CAWRTGGTLHF
TGTGCCTGGAGGACGGGGGGGACCCTCCACTTT
>.|TRBJ2-7|TRBV4-1|.
CASSQGVGRGYEQYF
TGCGCCAGCAGCCAAGGAGTAGGGCGCGGGTACGAGCAGTACTTC
>.|TRBJ2-1|TRBV19|.
CASSTQGVNEQFF
TGTGCCAGTAGTACCCAGGGAGTCAATGAGCAGTTCTTC
>once|TRBJ2-1|TRBV20-1|.
CSASMSYNEQFF
TGCAGTGCTAGTATGAGTTACAATGAGCAGTTCTTC
>.|TRBJ2-7|TRBV4-1|.
CASSQDAGSYEQYF
TGCGCCAGCAGCCAAGATGCTGGGAGCTACGAGCAGTACTTC
>.|TRBJ2-7|TRBV28|TRBD2
CASSRGLAPPYEQYF
TGTGCCAGCAGCCGGGGACTAGCGCCTCCCTACGAGCAGTACTTC
>.|TRBJ1-6|TRBV11-2|TRBD1
CASSPGTVNSPLHF
TGTGCCAGCAGCCCCGGGACAGTTAATTCACCCCTCCACTTT